This T cell receptor beta chain was identified in a study of T cell responses to AZD1222 COVID-19 vaccine. This clone came up a few times. The antigen remains unidentified. Study findings and constraints: At baseline, just six or seven AZD1222 recipients tested seropositive.

The data were produced by immunoSEQ multiplex PCR, yet TCRdb's version contains in-frame clones alone and is incomplete. The sample records tens of thousands of clones, 75% to 85% being singletons. The CDR3 runs 15 residues. The V gene end was trimmed by 5 bases and the J gene end by 4 bases; junction bases not matched to a gene: 10. CDR1 and CDR2 from the germline V gene are SGHTA and FQGNSA. The specimen was peripheral blood, collected 28 days after the second AZD1222 dose. The clonotype originates from an adult who received the AZD1222 COVID-19 vaccine. V usage is TRBV7-2 and J usage is TRBJ1-2; TRBD1 agrees at 7 bases. CDR3 nucleotides: TGTGCCAGCAGCGAGGGGGCCGGGGGGCCCTATGGCTACACCTTC. Residues: CASSEGAGGPYGYTF.